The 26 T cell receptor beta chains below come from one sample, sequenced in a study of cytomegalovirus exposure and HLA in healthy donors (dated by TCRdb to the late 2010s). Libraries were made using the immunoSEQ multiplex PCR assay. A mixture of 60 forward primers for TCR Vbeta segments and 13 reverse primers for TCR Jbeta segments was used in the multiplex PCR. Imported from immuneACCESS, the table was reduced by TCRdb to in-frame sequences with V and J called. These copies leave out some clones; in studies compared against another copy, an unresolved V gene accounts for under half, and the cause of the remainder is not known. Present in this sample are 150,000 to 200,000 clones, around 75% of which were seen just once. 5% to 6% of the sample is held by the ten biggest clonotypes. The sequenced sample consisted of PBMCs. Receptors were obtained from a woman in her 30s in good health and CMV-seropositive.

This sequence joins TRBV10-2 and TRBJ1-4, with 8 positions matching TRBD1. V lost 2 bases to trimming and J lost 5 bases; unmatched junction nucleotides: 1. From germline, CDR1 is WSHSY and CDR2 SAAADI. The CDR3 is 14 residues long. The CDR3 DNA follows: TGCGCCAGCAGTGAGGACAGGGGAAATGAAAAACTGTTTTTT. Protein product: CASSEDRGNEKLFF.

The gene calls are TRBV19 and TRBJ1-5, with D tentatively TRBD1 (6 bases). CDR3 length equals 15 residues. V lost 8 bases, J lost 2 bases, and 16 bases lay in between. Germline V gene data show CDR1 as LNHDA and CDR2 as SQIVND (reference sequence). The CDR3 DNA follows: TGTGCCAGTCGGGCAGGGGCAATTGGCAATCAGCCCCAGCATTTT. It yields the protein CASRAGAIGNQPQHF. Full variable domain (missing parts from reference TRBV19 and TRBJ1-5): DGGITQSPKYLFRKEGQNVTLSCEQNLNHDAMYWYRQDPGQGLRLIYYSQIVNDFQKGDIAEGYSVSREKKESFPLTVTSAQKNPTAFYLCASRAGAIGNQPQHFGDGTRLSIL.

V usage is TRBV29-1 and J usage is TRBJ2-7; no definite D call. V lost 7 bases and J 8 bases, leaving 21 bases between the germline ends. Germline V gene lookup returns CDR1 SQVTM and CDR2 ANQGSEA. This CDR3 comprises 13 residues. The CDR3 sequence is CSAGRQARSQQYF. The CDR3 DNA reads TGCAGCGCCGGTAGGCAGGCCCGCAGCCAGCAGTACTTC.

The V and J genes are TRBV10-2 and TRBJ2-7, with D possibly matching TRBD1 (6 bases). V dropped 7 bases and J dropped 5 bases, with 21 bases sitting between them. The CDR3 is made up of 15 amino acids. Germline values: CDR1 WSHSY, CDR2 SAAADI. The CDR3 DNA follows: TGCGCCAGCACCAAAGGGGGAAATAAGATGGACGAGCAGTACTTC. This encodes CASTKGGNKMDEQYF.

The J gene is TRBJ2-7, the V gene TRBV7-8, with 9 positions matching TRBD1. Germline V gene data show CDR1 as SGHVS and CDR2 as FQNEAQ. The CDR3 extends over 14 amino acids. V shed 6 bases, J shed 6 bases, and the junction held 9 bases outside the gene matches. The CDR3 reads CASSFTGTGPEQYF. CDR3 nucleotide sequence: TGTGCCAGCAGTTTCACCGGGACAGGGCCCGAGCAGTACTTC.

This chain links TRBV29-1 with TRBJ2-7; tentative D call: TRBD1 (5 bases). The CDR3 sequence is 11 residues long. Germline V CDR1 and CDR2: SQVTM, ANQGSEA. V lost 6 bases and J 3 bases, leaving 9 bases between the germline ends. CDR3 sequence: CSVQGGYEQYF. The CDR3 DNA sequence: TGCAGCGTCCAGGGTGGCTACGAGCAGTACTTC.

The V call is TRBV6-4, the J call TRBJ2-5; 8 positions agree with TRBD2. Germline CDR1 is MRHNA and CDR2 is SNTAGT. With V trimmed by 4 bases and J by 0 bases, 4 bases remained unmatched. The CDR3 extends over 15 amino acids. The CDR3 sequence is CASSVSSGYQETQYF. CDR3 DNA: TGTGCCAGCAGTGTGTCTAGCGGGTACCAAGAGACCCAGTACTTC.

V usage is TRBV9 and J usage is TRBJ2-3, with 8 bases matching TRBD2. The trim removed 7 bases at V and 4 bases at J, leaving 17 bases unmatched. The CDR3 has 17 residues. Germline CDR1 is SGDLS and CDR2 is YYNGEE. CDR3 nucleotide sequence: TGTGCCAGCGGCACAACTCGGGGGGGCCTTTCCCCAGATACGCAGTATTTT. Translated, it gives CASGTTRGGLSPDTQYF.

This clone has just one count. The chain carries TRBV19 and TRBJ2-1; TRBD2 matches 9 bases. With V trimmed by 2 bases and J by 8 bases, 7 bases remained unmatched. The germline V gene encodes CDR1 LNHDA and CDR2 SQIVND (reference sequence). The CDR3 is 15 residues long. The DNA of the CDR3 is TGTGCCAGTAGTATACTTGCGGGAGGGCACCATGAGCAGTTCTTC. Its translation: CASSILAGGHHEQFF.

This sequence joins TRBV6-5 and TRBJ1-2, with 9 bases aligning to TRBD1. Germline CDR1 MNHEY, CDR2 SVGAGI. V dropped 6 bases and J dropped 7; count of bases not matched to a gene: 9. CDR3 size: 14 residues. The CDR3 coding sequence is TGTGCCAGCAGCAAACTACAGGGGGCGCGTGGCTACACCTTC. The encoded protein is CASSKLQGARGYTF.

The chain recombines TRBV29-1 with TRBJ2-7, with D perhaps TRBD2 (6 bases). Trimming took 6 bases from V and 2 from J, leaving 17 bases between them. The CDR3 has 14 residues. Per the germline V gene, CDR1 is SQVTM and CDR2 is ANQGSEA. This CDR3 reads CSVAGTGGTYEQYF. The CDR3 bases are TGCAGCGTCGCCGGGACTGGGGGAACCTACGAGCAGTACTTC.

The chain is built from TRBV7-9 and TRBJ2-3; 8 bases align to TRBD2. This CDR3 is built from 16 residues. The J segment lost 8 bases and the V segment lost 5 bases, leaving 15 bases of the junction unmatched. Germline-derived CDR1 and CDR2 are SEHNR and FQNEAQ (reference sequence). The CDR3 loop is CASSPGGAGVGVTQYF. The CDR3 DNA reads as TGTGCCAGCAGCCCCGGGGGAGCGGGAGTAGGTGTTACGCAGTATTTT.

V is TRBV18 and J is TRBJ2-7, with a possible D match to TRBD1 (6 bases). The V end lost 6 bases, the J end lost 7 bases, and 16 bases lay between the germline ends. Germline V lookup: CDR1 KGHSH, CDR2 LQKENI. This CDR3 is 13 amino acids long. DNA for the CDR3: TGTGCCAGCTCTCGCCTCGCAGGGGTAGAGCAGTACTTC. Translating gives CASSRLAGVEQYF.

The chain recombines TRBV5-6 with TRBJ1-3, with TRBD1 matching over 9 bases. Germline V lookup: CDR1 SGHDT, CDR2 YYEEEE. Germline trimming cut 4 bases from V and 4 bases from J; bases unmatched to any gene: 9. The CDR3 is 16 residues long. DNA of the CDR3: TGTGCCAGCAGCCGTACAGGGGGCGCGAGGGGAAACACCATATATTTT. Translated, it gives CASSRTGGARGNTIYF. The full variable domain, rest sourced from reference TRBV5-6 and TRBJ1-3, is DAGVTQSPTHLIKTRGQQVTLRCSPKSGHDTVSWYQQALGQGPQFIFQYYEEEERQRGNFPDRFSGHQFPNYSSELNVNALLLGDSALYLCASSRTGGARGNTIYFGEGSWLTVV.

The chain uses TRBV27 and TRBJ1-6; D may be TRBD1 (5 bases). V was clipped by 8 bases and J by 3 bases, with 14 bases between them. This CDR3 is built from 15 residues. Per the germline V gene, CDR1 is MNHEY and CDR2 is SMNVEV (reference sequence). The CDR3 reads CASGAGRSYNSPLHF. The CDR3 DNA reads TGTGCCAGCGGTGCGGGACGGAGCTATAATTCACCCCTCCACTTT.

The CDR3 region is CASSSHPGSSYNEQFF. The CDR3 region has the DNA TGTGCCAGCAGCTCCCACCCTGGGAGCTCCTACAATGAGCAGTTCTTC. J is TRBJ2-1 and V is TRBV7-2; tentatively, D is TRBD2 (5 bases). The CDR3 loop spans 16 amino acids. Deletions cut 4 bases from V and 0 bases from J, with 13 bases between. The germline gives CDR1 SGHTA, CDR2 FQGNSA. Variable domain in full (rest from reference TRBV7-2 and TRBJ2-1): GAGVSQSPSNKVTEKGKDVELRCDPISGHTALYWYRQSLGQGLEFLIYFQGNSAPDKSGLPSDRFSAERTGGSVSTLTIQRTQQEDSAVYLCASSSHPGSSYNEQFFGPGTRLTVL.

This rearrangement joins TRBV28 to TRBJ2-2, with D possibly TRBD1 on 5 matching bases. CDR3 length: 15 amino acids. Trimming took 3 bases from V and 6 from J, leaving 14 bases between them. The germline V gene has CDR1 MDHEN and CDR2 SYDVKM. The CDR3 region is CASSFYRRYSGELFF. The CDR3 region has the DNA TGTGCCAGCAGTTTTTACAGGCGGTATTCCGGGGAGCTGTTTTTT. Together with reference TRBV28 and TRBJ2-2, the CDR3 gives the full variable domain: DVKVTQSSRYLVKRTGEKVFLECVQDMDHENMFWYRQDPGLGLRLIYFSYDVKMKEKGDIPEGYSVSREKKERFSLILESASTNQTSMYLCASSFYRRYSGELFFGEGSRLTVL.

The CDR3 loop is CASSMRRSADTQYF. For the CDR3, the DNA is TGTGCCAGTAGTATGAGACGGAGTGCAGATACGCAGTATTTT. The J gene is TRBJ2-3, the V gene TRBV19; D is unclear. Per germline, CDR1 LNHDA and CDR2 SQIVND (reference sequence). This CDR3 spans 14 amino acids. V shed 3 bases and J shed 4 bases, with 11 bases lying between them.

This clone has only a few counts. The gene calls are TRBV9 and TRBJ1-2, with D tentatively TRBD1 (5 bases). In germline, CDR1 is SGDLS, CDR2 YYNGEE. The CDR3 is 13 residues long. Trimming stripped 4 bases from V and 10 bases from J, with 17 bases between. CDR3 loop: CASSLDRRDYYTF. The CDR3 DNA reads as TGTGCCAGCAGCCTGGATCGACGGGACTACTACACCTTC.

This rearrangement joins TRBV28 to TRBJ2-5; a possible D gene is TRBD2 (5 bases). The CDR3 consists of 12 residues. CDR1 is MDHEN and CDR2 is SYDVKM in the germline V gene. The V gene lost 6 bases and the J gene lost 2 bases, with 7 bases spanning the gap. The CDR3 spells CASSRGQETQYF. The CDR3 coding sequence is TGTGCCAGCAGCCGAGGGCAAGAGACCCAGTACTTC.

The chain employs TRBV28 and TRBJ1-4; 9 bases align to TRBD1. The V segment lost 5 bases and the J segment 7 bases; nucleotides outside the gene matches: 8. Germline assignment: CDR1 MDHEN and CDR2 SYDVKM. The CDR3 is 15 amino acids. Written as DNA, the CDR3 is TGTGCCAGCAGTCTCCTGACAGGGGGTGGTGAAAAACTGTTTTTT. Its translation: CASSLLTGGGEKLFF.

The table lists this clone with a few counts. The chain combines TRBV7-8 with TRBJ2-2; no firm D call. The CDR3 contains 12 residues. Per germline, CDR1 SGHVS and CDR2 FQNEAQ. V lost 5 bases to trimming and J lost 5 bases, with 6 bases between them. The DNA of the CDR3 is TGTGCCAGCAGCCAACAGACCGGGGAGCTGTTTTTT. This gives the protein CASSQQTGELFF.

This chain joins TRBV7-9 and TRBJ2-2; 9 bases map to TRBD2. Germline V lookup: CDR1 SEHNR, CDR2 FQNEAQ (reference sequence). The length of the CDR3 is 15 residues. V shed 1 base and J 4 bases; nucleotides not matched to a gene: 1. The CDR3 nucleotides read TGTGCCAGCAGCTTAGTTAGCGGGAGCACCGGGGAGCTGTTTTTT. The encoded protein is CASSLVSGSTGELFF. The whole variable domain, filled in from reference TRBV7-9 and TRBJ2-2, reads DTGVSQNPRHKITKRGQNVTFRCDPISEHNRLYWYRQTLGQGPEFLTYFQNEAQLEKSRLLSDRFSAERPKGSFSTLEIQRTEQGDSAMYLCASSLVSGSTGELFFGEGSRLTVL.

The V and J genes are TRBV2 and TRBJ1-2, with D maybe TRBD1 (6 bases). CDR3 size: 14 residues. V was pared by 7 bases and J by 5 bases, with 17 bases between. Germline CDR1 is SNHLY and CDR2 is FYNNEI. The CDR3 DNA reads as TGTGCCAGCACAAACGGGGGGGCCCCATATGGCTACACCTTC. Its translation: CASTNGGAPYGYTF.

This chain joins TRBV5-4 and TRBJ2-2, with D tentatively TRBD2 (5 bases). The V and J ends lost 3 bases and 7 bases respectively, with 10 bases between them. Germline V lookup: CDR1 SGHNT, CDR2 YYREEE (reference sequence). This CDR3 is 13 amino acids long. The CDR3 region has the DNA TGTGCCAGCAGCTCGTTTGAGGGCGGGGAGCTGTTTTTT. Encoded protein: CASSSFEGGELFF.

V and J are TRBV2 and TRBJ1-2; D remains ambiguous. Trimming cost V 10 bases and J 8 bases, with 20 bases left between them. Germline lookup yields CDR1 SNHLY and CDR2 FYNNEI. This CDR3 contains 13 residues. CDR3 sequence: CATGVGGTYGYTF. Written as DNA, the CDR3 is TGTGCCACCGGGGTGGGAGGAACTTACGGCTACACCTTC. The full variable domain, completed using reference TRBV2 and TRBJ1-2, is EPEVTQTPSHQVTQMGQEVILRCVPISNHLYFYWYRQILGQKVEFLVSFYNNEISEKSEIFDDQFSVERPDGSNFTLKIRSTKLEDSAMYFCATGVGGTYGYTFGSGTRLTVV.